Following are 13 T cell receptor beta chains from one sample sequenced in a study of Ad26.COV2.S vaccination and SARS-CoV-2 variants. The treatment was: around 19 received Ad26.COV2.S at low or high dose, single or two shots; roughly five received placebo; per-sample allocation not given. After the first vaccine or placebo injection, samples were drawn on day 63. Only in-frame clones appear in the TCRdb table, and some are missing; sequencing was by immunoSEQ multiplex PCR. The data show around 450,000 clones, 90% seen once. Source: peripheral blood, taken in a trial of Ad26.COV2.S vaccine versus placebo. The receptors originated from a person aged 18-60 years who received the Ad26.COV2.S COVID-19 vaccine or a placebo.

The chain recombines TRBV19 with TRBJ2-1; D perhaps matches TRBD2 (7 bases). There are 17 residues in the CDR3. V was pared by 6 bases and J by 1 base, with 19 bases between. CDR1 and CDR2 (germline): LNHDA, SQIVND (reference sequence). The CDR3: CASSPSTGRGSYNEQFF. CDR3 nucleotide sequence: TGTGCCAGTAGCCCATCAACAGGGAGGGGGTCCTACAATGAGCAGTTCTTC. Looking up the rest from reference TRBV19 and TRBJ2-1 gives the full variable domain: DGGITQSPKYLFRKEGQNVTLSCEQNLNHDAMYWYRQDPGQGLRLIYYSQIVNDFQKGDIAEGYSVSREKKESFPLTVTSAQKNPTAFYLCASSPSTGRGSYNEQFFGPGTRLTVL.

The chain links TRBV2 to TRBJ1-5; D remains unclear. The CDR3 is 13 amino acids. V gave up 3 bases and J gave up 4 bases, with 7 bases separating them. CDR1 and CDR2 (germline): SNHLY, FYNNEI. CDR3 amino acids: CASSETRNQPQHF. CDR3 DNA sequence: TGTGCCAGCAGTGAGACTAGAAATCAGCCCCAGCATTTT.

V gene TRBV11-1 combines with J gene TRBJ2-7; TRBD1 matches 10 bases. The germline V gene has CDR1 SGHAT and CDR2 FQDESV (reference sequence). The J segment lost 9 bases and the V segment lost 5 bases, leaving 13 bases of the junction unmatched. This CDR3 has 15 amino acids. CDR3 residues: CASSLGTGVTGRQYF. CDR3 nucleotides: TGTGCCAGCAGCCTTGGGACAGGGGTCACCGGTCGGCAGTACTTC. The complete variable domain, with remaining parts taken from reference TRBV11-1 and TRBJ2-7, reads EAEVAQSPRYKITEKSQAVAFWCDPISGHATLYWYRQILGQGPELLVQFQDESVVDDSQLPKDRFSAERLKGVDSTLKIQPAELGDSAMYLCASSLGTGVTGRQYFGPGTRLTVT.

This sequence joins TRBV5-6 and TRBJ2-2; D may be TRBD2 (5 bases). Trimming pared 7 bases from V and 3 bases from J, leaving 16 bases between. The CDR3 has 15 residues. CDR1 is SGHDT and CDR2 is YYEEEE in the germline V gene. CDR3 region: CASPREALYTGELFF. For the CDR3, the DNA is TGTGCCAGCCCCCGGGAAGCCCTTTACACCGGGGAGCTGTTTTTT.

The CDR3 nucleotides read TGTGCCAGCAGTCCAGGGAAAGATACGCAGTATTTT. Protein product: CASSPGKDTQYF. The chain links TRBV28 to TRBJ2-3; D possibly corresponds to TRBD1 (5 bases). CDR1 is MDHEN, CDR2 SYDVKM, per germline. The CDR3 extends over 12 amino acids. V dropped 5 bases and J dropped 5 bases, with 8 bases sitting between them.

The chain joins TRBV19 to TRBJ2-7, with a tentative D call TRBD1 (5 bases). CDR1 is LNHDA, CDR2 SQIVND, per germline (reference sequence). V dropped 10 bases and J dropped 4 bases, with 14 bases sitting between them. The CDR3 extends over 12 amino acids. The CDR3 bases are TGTGCCACCCAAGACAGTTATTACGAGCAGTACTTC. It specifies CATQDSYYEQYF.

This chain uses TRBV7-8 with TRBJ2-7; a possible D gene is TRBD1 (6 bases). Germline V gene data show CDR1 as SGHVS and CDR2 as FQNEAQ. The CDR3 runs to 15 residues. V gave up 1 base and J gave up 3 bases, with 13 bases separating them. CDR3 DNA: TGTGCCAGCAGCTTAGTAGGGGGAAGGATCTACGAGCAGTACTTC. It is translated as CASSLVGGRIYEQYF.

This clone appeared a few times. The chain combines TRBV7-3 with TRBJ2-1; D might be TRBD2 (5 bases). CDR3 length equals 12 residues. Germline CDR1 is SGHTA and CDR2 is FQGTGA. Trimming removed 6 bases at V and 6 bases at J, with 9 bases between. CDR3: CASSLSGNEQFF. Written as DNA, the CDR3 is TGTGCCAGCAGTCTGAGCGGCAATGAGCAGTTCTTC.

This clone has a single count. The V gene is TRBV6-5, the J gene TRBJ2-3, with TRBD1 identical over 7 bases. The CDR3 length is 14 residues. V dropped 6 bases and J dropped 0; count of bases not matched to a gene: 3. From germline, CDR1 is MNHEY and CDR2 SVGAGI. The CDR3 nucleotides are TGTGCCAGCAGATCGACAGGGAGCACAGATACGCAGTATTTT. The encoded protein is CASRSTGSTDTQYF.

The rearrangement joins TRBV25-1 to TRBJ1-2; no definite D call. Trimming stripped 0 bases from V and 8 bases from J, with 13 bases between. The CDR3 runs to 14 residues. From germline, CDR1 is MGHDK and CDR2 SYGVNS. CDR3 bases: TGTGCCAGCAGTGAATATGGGCCGACGGACGGCTACACCTTC. Encoded protein: CASSEYGPTDGYTF.

CDR3 loop: CASSLLRDYGYTF. The CDR3 coding sequence is TGTGCCAGCAGCTTATTGAGAGACTATGGCTACACCTTC. V and J are TRBV7-9 and TRBJ1-2; the D is unclear. Trimming shortened V by 2 bases and J by 3 bases, and 7 bases separated the two germline ends. The CDR3 runs 13 residues. Germline CDR1 SEHNR, CDR2 FQNEAQ (reference sequence).

This chain joins TRBV15 and TRBJ2-7, with D unresolved. Trimming took off 3 bases at V and 3 bases at J, with 9 bases between the two ends. The CDR3 is 13 amino acids. In germline, CDR1 is LNHNV, CDR2 YYDKDF (reference sequence). The CDR3 DNA is TGTGCCACCAGCAGGACCTTCAACTACGAGCAGTACTTC. Amino acid sequence: CATSRTFNYEQYF.

The chain carries TRBV3-1 (or the pseudogene TRBV3-2) and TRBJ2-2, with D possibly TRBD1 on 6 matching bases. Trimming removed 0 bases from V and 7 bases from J, with 15 bases in between. There are 16 residues in the CDR3. Per germline, CDR1 LGHDT and CDR2 YNNKEL (reference sequence). CDR3 residues: CASSQDPGQGSGELFF. Written as DNA, the CDR3 is TGTGCCAGCAGCCAAGATCCTGGGCAGGGGAGCGGGGAGCTGTTTTTT.